Following are 23 T cell receptor beta chains from one sample sequenced in a study of graft-versus-host responses after intestinal transplantation. These TCRs are of unknown antigen specificity. The protocol was immunoSEQ multiplex PCR, while the TCRdb copy is restricted to in-frame clones and leaves out a portion. The data show some 85,000 clones, 80% to 90% seen once. Sequenced material: unstimulated CD8+ T cells sorted from spleen or lymph node cells, taken before transplant. These receptors originate from a human donor who was the organ donor for an intestinal transplant.

V is TRBV27 and J is TRBJ2-7, with 7 bases identical to TRBD1. The CDR3 is made up of 13 amino acids. Per germline, CDR1 MNHEY and CDR2 SMNVEV (reference sequence). J gave up 2 bases and V 5 bases, and 3 bases lay outside the gene matches. For the CDR3, the DNA is TGTGCCAGCAGTGTGGGACAGACCTACGAGCAGTACTTC. Translation: CASSVGQTYEQYF.

The V and J genes are TRBV5-4 and TRBJ2-7; 7 bases match TRBD2. Germline V gene sequence: CDR1 SGHNT, CDR2 YYREEE (reference sequence). This CDR3 is built from 13 residues. CDR3 nucleotide sequence: TGTGTCACTGAGGTCCGCGGGGGCTACGAGCAGTACTTC. Translation gives CVTEVRGGYEQYF.

The genes are TRBV25-1 and TRBJ2-7; D is uncertain. The ends were cut back, 7 bases at V and 3 bases at J, with 13 bases in the middle. The V gene's germline CDR1 is MGHDK and CDR2 SYGVNS. The CDR3 runs 13 residues. The CDR3 loop is CASTPGSSYEQYF. The CDR3 bases are TGTGCCAGCACCCCTGGAAGTAGCTACGAGCAGTACTTC.

The gene calls are TRBV9 and TRBJ2-2; 10 bases match TRBD2. The V gene end was trimmed by 0 bases and the J gene end by 7 bases; junction bases not matched to a gene: 6. Looked up from germline, CDR1 is SGDLS and CDR2 is YYNGEE. This CDR3 has 16 residues. CDR3 nucleotide sequence: TGTGCCAGCAGCGTAGACCTAGCGGGGGCGGGCGGGGAGCTGTTTTTT. As protein: CASSVDLAGAGGELFF.

This chain connects TRBV27 to TRBJ2-7; tentatively, D is TRBD1 or TRBD2 (5 bases each). The CDR3 has 14 residues. Between the trimmed V and J ends, which lost 6 bases and 4 bases, there was a span of 16 bases. In germline, CDR1 is MNHEY, CDR2 SMNVEV (reference sequence). CDR3 protein: CASRKPGHRYEQYF. CDR3 bases: TGTGCCAGCAGGAAACCGGGGCACAGGTACGAGCAGTACTTC.

The CDR3 here is CATSQGTSPHEQFF. The DNA for the CDR3 is TGTGCCACCAGTCAGGGGACTAGCCCGCATGAGCAGTTCTTC. V is TRBV15 and J is TRBJ2-1; 9 positions match TRBD2. Germline V CDR1 and CDR2: LNHNV, YYDKDF (reference sequence). CDR3 length: 14 residues. Germline trimming cut 6 bases from V and 8 bases from J; bases unmatched to any gene: 8.

J is TRBJ2-5 and V is TRBV5-1; D call uncertain. Germline CDR1 is SGHRS and CDR2 is YFSETQ. Trimming cost V 3 bases and J 0 bases, with 12 bases left between them. The CDR3 totals 15 residues. This chain's CDR3 is CASSYDGVYQETQYF. The CDR3 DNA sequence: TGCGCCAGCAGCTACGATGGGGTTTACCAAGAGACCCAGTACTTC.

This sequence joins TRBV6-4 and TRBJ2-6; 12 nucleotides match TRBD1. This CDR3 comprises 16 residues. The germline CDR1 and CDR2 sequences are MRHNA and SNTAGT. The junction had 2 bases not matched to a gene; V was cut back by 6 bases and J by 2 bases. CDR3 DNA: TGTGCCAGCAGCGGGACAGGGGGCGCTGGGGCCAACGTCCTGACTTTC. Residues: CASSGTGGAGANVLTF.

The chain recombines TRBV5-1 with TRBJ2-1, with 10 bases aligning to TRBD2. The CDR3 spans 16 residues. CDR1 SGHRS and CDR2 YFSETQ come from the germline V gene. Trimming cost V 4 bases and J 1 base; bases outside gene matches: 5. The CDR3 DNA follows: TGCGCCAGCAGCCAGCTTAGCGGGGGGTCCTACAATGAGCAGTTCTTC. This gives the protein CASSQLSGGSYNEQFF.

The chain employs TRBV27 and TRBJ2-3; no clear D gene. The CDR3 runs 13 residues. CDR1 is MNHEY, CDR2 SMNVEV, per germline (reference sequence). V shed 5 bases and J shed 6 bases, with 12 bases lying between them. The CDR3 here is CASSPIGSDTQYF. CDR3 DNA: TGTGCCAGCAGTCCAATAGGTTCGGATACGCAGTATTTT.

The chain combines TRBV4-1 with TRBJ2-3, with D maybe TRBD2 (7 bases). The germline V and J ends were trimmed by 5 bases and 1 base, with 16 bases remaining between them. The CDR3 covers 16 residues. The germline V gene has CDR1 MGHRA and CDR2 YSYEKL. The CDR3 region is CASSARGRGRTDTQYF. In DNA form, the CDR3 reads TGCGCCAGCAGCGCGCGGGGGCGGGGGCGCACAGATACGCAGTATTTT.

The rearrangement joins TRBV7-9 to TRBJ2-3, with 7 bases that match TRBD1. Trimming cost V 3 bases and J 0 bases; bases outside gene matches: 9. CDR1 and CDR2 (germline): SEHNR, FQNEAQ (reference sequence). CDR3 length equals 17 residues. The CDR3 reads CASSFPQGSPSTDTQYF. As DNA, the CDR3 is TGTGCCAGCAGCTTCCCACAGGGGAGCCCTAGCACAGATACGCAGTATTTT.

The rearrangement links TRBV30 to TRBJ1-1, with D possibly TRBD1 on 5 matching bases. CDR3 size: 12 residues. CDR1 and CDR2 from the germline V gene are GTSNPN and SVGIG (reference sequence). V was cut by 5 bases and J by 5 bases, with 12 bases left in between. This chain's CDR3 is CAWGDGGTEAFF. The CDR3 DNA is TGTGCCTGGGGGGATGGGGGGACTGAAGCTTTCTTT.

This clone was observed a few times. The genes are TRBV7-9 and TRBJ2-7; TRBD2 matches 11 bases. Germline V gene data show CDR1 as SEHNR and CDR2 as FQNEAQ (reference sequence). The V gene end was trimmed by 4 bases and the J gene end by 3 bases; junction bases not matched to a gene: 11. CDR3 length equals 17 residues. CDR3 amino acids: CASSSYPTSGVYYEQYF. The CDR3 DNA is TGTGCCAGCAGCTCATATCCGACTAGCGGGGTATACTACGAGCAGTACTTC.

The chain recombines TRBV28 with TRBJ2-3, with D unresolved. The CDR3 runs to 14 residues. Deletions cut 1 base from V and 4 bases from J, with 9 bases between. Germline V gives CDR1 MDHEN, CDR2 SYDVKM. CDR3 protein: CASSLYIWADTQYF. CDR3 sequence (DNA): TGTGCCAGCAGTTTATATATATGGGCAGATACGCAGTATTTT.

The rearrangement uses TRBV30 and TRBJ2-1, with D maybe TRBD2 (6 bases). Trimming took off 0 bases at V and 5 bases at J, with 14 bases between the two ends. The CDR3 consists of 15 residues. Germline assignment: CDR1 GTSNPN and CDR2 SVGIG (reference sequence). The CDR3 coding sequence is TGTGCCTGGAGTGTAGGCGGGGTGACAAACAATGAGCAGTTCTTC. Protein: CAWSVGGVTNNEQFF.

The genes are TRBV10-3 and TRBJ2-7, with D unresolved. The CDR3 is made up of 14 amino acids. From germline, CDR1 is ENHRY and CDR2 SYGVKD. Trimming stripped 4 bases from V and 3 bases from J, with 13 bases between. In nucleotides, the CDR3 is TGTGCCATCAGTGGGGCGAGTTCTGGCTACGAGCAGTACTTC. Amino acids: CAISGASSGYEQYF.

This clone appeared a few times. The gene calls are TRBV29-1 and TRBJ2-2; 7 bases map to TRBD2. The CDR3 runs to 13 residues. Germline V lookup: CDR1 SQVTM, CDR2 ANQGSEA. J gave up 2 bases and V 7 bases, and 4 bases lay outside the gene matches. The CDR3 DNA sequence: TGCAGCGCTCGGGAGGTAAACACCGGGGAGCTGTTTTTT. Amino acids: CSAREVNTGELFF.

The CDR3: CASSETVNTEAFF. In nucleotides, the CDR3 is TGTGCCAGCAGTGAAACAGTGAACACTGAAGCTTTCTTT. The chain links TRBV2 to TRBJ1-1, with no clear D. From germline, CDR1 is SNHLY and CDR2 FYNNEI. This CDR3 is built from 13 residues. V was trimmed by 2 bases and J by 0 bases, leaving 4 bases between them.

This chain links TRBV25-1 with TRBJ1-6, with 7 bases identical to TRBD1. J lost 8 bases, V lost 0 bases, and 13 bases had no gene match. Germline V CDR1 and CDR2: MGHDK, SYGVNS. The CDR3 length is 18 residues. CDR3 DNA: TGTGCCAGCAGTGAATACCTCTTGACAGGGACGGTTGATTCACCCCTCCACTTT. It specifies CASSEYLLTGTVDSPLHF.

This rearrangement joins TRBV28 to TRBJ1-5; tentative D call: TRBD1 (5 bases). Germline values: CDR1 MDHEN, CDR2 SYDVKM. With 2 bases removed from V and 7 bases from J, the gap between germline ends came to 12 bases. CDR3 length: 14 amino acids. The CDR3 loop is CASSLRGLGQPQHF. The CDR3, as DNA: TGTGCCAGCAGTTTAAGGGGCCTCGGGCAGCCCCAGCATTTT.

The chain recombines TRBV7-9 with TRBJ2-3, with D hard to call. From germline, CDR1 is SEHNR and CDR2 FQNEAQ (reference sequence). V gave up 3 bases and J gave up 4 bases, with 11 bases separating them. The length of the CDR3 is 14 residues. CDR3 in amino acids: CASSFSLGSDTQYF. The CDR3 nucleotides are TGTGCCAGCAGCTTCTCCCTTGGGTCAGATACGCAGTATTTT. Together with reference TRBV7-9 and TRBJ2-3, the CDR3 gives the full variable domain: DTGVSQNPRHKITKRGQNVTFRCDPISEHNRLYWYRQTLGQGPEFLTYFQNEAQLEKSRLLSDRFSAERPKGSFSTLEIQRTEQGDSAMYLCASSFSLGSDTQYFGPGTRLTVL.

This clone was observed a single time. This chain connects TRBV27 to TRBJ1-1; D not resolved. The CDR3 sequence is 13 residues long. V lost 7 bases and J lost 5, with 14 bases in between. The germline V gene encodes CDR1 MNHEY and CDR2 SMNVEV (reference sequence). DNA for the CDR3: TGTGCCAGCACCCAAAGGTGGGGAACTGAAGCTTTCTTT. Protein sequence: CASTQRWGTEAFF.